Listed below are T cell receptor beta chains from one sample, sequenced in a study of blood T cell repertoires in COVID-19. TCRdb's table, derived via immunoSEQ multiplex PCR, lists solely in-frame clones and lacks some. This table holds roughly 400,000 clones, around 90% found once. The sample consisted of PBMCs or T cells enriched from blood (not recorded which). These receptors came from a woman between 40 and 50 years old with acute COVID-19. Both conserved end residues are part of each CDR3. D genes are given only for firm matches. Some rows mark clone size as missing; the rest say once, few, many or name a class of expanded clone.

TRBV4-1	-	TRBJ1-2	-	CASSQDPAGANYGYTF	TGCGCCAGCAGCCAAGACCCCGCAGGGGCTAACTATGGCTACACCTTC
TRBV11-2	-	TRBJ2-2	-	CASSFEGQNTGELFF	TGTGCCAGCAGCTTTGAGGGACAGAACACCGGGGAGCTGTTTTTT
TRBV7-9	-	TRBJ2-3	TRBD1	CASSAGGGAQYF	TGTGCCAGCAGCGCAGGGGGCGGCGCGCAGTATTTT
TRBV24-1	-	TRBJ2-3	TRBD2	CATRRATSGGEDTQYF	TGTGCCACCAGGAGGGCGACTAGCGGGGGAGAAGATACGCAGTATTTT
TRBV9	-	TRBJ2-3	TRBD2	CASSVASAGVDTQYF	TGTGCCAGCAGCGTAGCGTCAGCGGGGGTCGATACGCAGTATTTT
TRBV12-3/TRBV12-4	few	TRBJ2-1	-	CASSFGGNEQFF	TGTGCCAGCAGTTTTGGCGGGAATGAGCAGTTCTTC
TRBV5-1	-	TRBJ2-3	TRBD2	CASSRQRGNTDTQYF	TGCGCCAGCAGCCGCCAGCGGGGCAACACAGATACGCAGTATTTT
TRBV5-1	-	TRBJ1-4	-	CASSLTGTLEKLFF	TGCGCCAGCAGCCTCACCGGGACACTCGAAAAACTGTTTTTT
TRBV5-4	once	TRBJ2-1	-	CASSLDFAEALIF	TGTGCCAGCAGCTTGGATTTCGCGGAGGCGTTAATCTTC
TRBV6-1	-	TRBJ1-3	-	CASIPGDSSGNTIYF	TGTGCCAGCATCCCGGGAGATTCCTCTGGAAACACCATATATTTT
TRBV29-1	-	TRBJ2-3	TRBD2	CSVGPSGFLDTQYF	TGCAGCGTCGGTCCTAGCGGGTTCTTGGATACGCAGTATTTT
TRBV10-2	few	TRBJ1-6	-	CASSPRSGGKGHSPLHF	TGCGCCAGCAGTCCCCGATCGGGGGGGAAAGGGCATTCACCCCTCCACTTT
TRBV6-6	many	TRBJ1-2	TRBD1	CASRGTGGAYGYTF	TGTGCCAGCAGGGGGACAGGGGGCGCCTATGGCTACACCTTC
TRBV11-2	-	TRBJ1-1	-	CASRLGAVMNTEAFF	TGTGCCAGCAGGTTGGGGGCAGTGATGAACACTGAAGCTTTCTTT
TRBV7-2	-	TRBJ2-5	-	CASSYIQETQYF	TGTGCCAGCAGCTACATCCAAGAGACCCAGTACTTC
TRBV9	-	TRBJ2-2	TRBD1	CASSADRASGELFF	TGTGCCAGCAGCGCCGACAGGGCGTCAGGGGAGCTGTTTTTT
TRBV6-5	once	TRBJ2-2	TRBD1	CASRPTGPGTGELFF	TGTGCCAGCAGGCCGACAGGGCCTGGCACCGGGGAGCTGTTTTTT